This section outlines one T cell receptor (beta chain) sequence together with its context. TCR beta VDJ and CDR3 profiling used genomic DNA as template. TCRdb reprocessed the reads via MiXCR and lists one record per CDR3 protein. The sample consists of around 150,000 distinct CDR3 sequences, around 40% of them appearing once. The CDR3 has 15 amino acids. Germline V gives CDR1 SGHRS, CDR2 YFSETQ. Trimming pared 0 bases from V and 2 bases from J, leaving 11 bases between. This specimen belongs to a study of CD8+CD57+ T cells in acquired aplastic anemia. Specimen: sorted CD4+, CD8+, or CD8+CD57+ T cells (not recorded which) from PBMCs. The clonotype was recovered from a human donor in good health. The rearrangement joins TRBV5-1 to TRBJ1-1; D is unresolved. CDR3 protein: CASSLEAGSNTEAFF. The CDR3 nucleotides are TGCGCCAGCAGCTTGGAGGCGGGGAGCAACACTGAAGCTTTCTTT.